These T cell receptor beta chains were read from a single sample in a study of T cell clonotyping in hematopoietic cell transplantation. Assay used: immunoSEQ multiplex PCR; TCRdb lists only in-frame clones, some missing. The top ten hold about 0.86% of the sample, which has roughly 40,000 clones, around 94% seen once. Sequenced material: peripheral blood mononuclear cells. The receptors here all came from a woman in her 50s in good health. Some clones in this sample may be carry-over from other donors' samples. Both conserved end residues are trimmed from each CDR3.

CDR3 length,J gene,V gene,CDR3 protein
14,TRBJ2-2,TRBV25-1,ASREGKLTNTGELF
12,TRBJ1-4,TRBV7-2,ASSLARGNEKLF
11,TRBJ1-2,TRBV4-1,ASSQGTGYGYT
9,TRBJ1-2,TRBV9,ASSKGDGYT
17,TRBJ2-3,TRBV4-2,ASSQDHSSSGGRRDTQY
12,TRBJ2-7,TRBV18,ASSSPGQGYEQY
11,TRBJ1-6,TRBV6-5,ASNRDGDSPLH
16,TRBJ1-5,TRBV28,ASSLGGRDAYSNQPQH
14,TRBJ1-3,TRBV18,ASSPDREISGNTIY
10,TRBJ2-7,TRBV11-3,ASSPGGREQY
16,TRBJ2-5,TRBV5-1,ASSHWAGGQFFQETQY
9,TRBJ1-2,TRBV30,AWSIRAGYT
14,TRBJ1-6,TRBV28,ASSLGETGTRRPLH
9,TRBJ2-5,TRBV29-1,SVEGQETQY
15,TRBJ2-1,TRBV7-3,ASSLLPGTSGYNEQF
15,TRBJ2-2,TRBV11-3,ASSLDGGGGNTGELF
11,TRBJ1-2,TRBV29-1,SVDLAENYGYT
14,TRBJ2-3,TRBV6-1,ASSEGGGPGIDTQY
12,TRBJ1-1,TRBV30,AWSVHREGTEAF
12,TRBJ1-3,TRBV7-2,ASSQDRLGNTIY
9,TRBJ2-3,TRBV6-6,ASSSADTQY
13,TRBJ1-2,TRBV6-1,ASSDPQGASLSYT
12,TRBJ2-2,TRBV7-2,ASSTRPGAGELF
9,TRBJ1-2,TRBV2,ASSPNYGYT
15,TRBJ1-5,TRBV4-1,ASSQDYGTGGDQPQH
12,TRBJ2-7,TRBV27,ASNPRDRPREQY
13,TRBJ2-2,TRBV7-3,ASRLGVANTGELF
12,TRBJ2-7,TRBV13,ASSLRDLGYEQY
12,TRBJ2-3,TRBV28,ASSFGGSEDTQY
13,TRBJ2-3,TRBV6-6,ASTVSGEGVDTQY
11,TRBJ1-3,TRBV7-9,ASSLVGGNTIY
15,TRBJ2-7,TRBV5-1,ASRRGDGSAPTYEQY
13,TRBJ1-2,TRBV27,ASSWSGAYFYGYT
12,TRBJ1-1,TRBV4-2,ASSQDQGNTEAF
11,TRBJ1-2,TRBV6-6,ASSYSGSGGYT
17,TRBJ2-7,TRBV15,ATSRDRGTAKYTHYEQY
10,TRBJ1-6,TRBV9,ASSVVGQRLH
13,TRBJ1-2,TRBV7-2,ASSLRTGWGDGYT
12,TRBJ2-7,TRBV5-6,ASSPTDNSYEQY
14,TRBJ2-1,TRBV9,ASSVAWVAGGNEQF
11,TRBJ1-1,TRBV19,ATASFQETEAF
11,TRBJ1-6,TRBV29-1,SVGQGVGSPLH
13,TRBJ2-4,TRBV11-2,ASSVGGGGMNIQY
13,TRBJ2-2,TRBV4-2,ASSQEQGITGELF
13,TRBJ2-7,TRBV5-4,ASSREVDKSYEQY
10,TRBJ1-2,TRBV28,ASGLLNYGYT
12,TRBJ2-6,TRBV5-1,ASSLEGGQNVLT
10,TRBJ1-6,TRBV11-2,ASSLGVSPLH
14,TRBJ2-7,TRBV4-2,ASSQDPETGGDEQY
13,TRBJ2-1,TRBV19,ASSMGSGGTNSEF
14,TRBJ2-7,TRBV5-6,ASSSLQQGGIYEQY
15,TRBJ2-5,TRBV4-3,ASSQEGSGGAGETQY